The next 17 T cell receptor beta chains were all read from a single sample in a study of breast tumors, draining lymph nodes, adjacent tissues. Via MiXCR, TCRdb re-called the multiplex PCR reads, giving one row per CDR3 protein. The data show 15,000 to 20,000 distinct CDR3 sequences, approximately 57% seen once. The sample consisted of tumor-adjacent breast tissue. These receptors all stem from a female donor with breast cancer. Some clones in this sample may be carry-over from other donors' samples.

This clonotype was seen ten or more times. This rearrangement joins TRBV10-3 to TRBJ2-3; 9 bases agree with TRBD1. V shed 6 bases and J 6 bases; nucleotides not matched to a gene: 7. CDR3 length equals 14 residues. Germline V gene lookup returns CDR1 ENHRY and CDR2 SYGVKD. CDR3 nucleotides: TGTGCCATCAGGCCCGGGACAGGGTCGGATACGCAGTATTTT. It codes for CAIRPGTGSDTQYF.

This clonotype is classed as medium-sized. This rearrangement joins TRBV5-1 to TRBJ2-5; D uncertain. Per germline, CDR1 SGHRS and CDR2 YFSETQ. CDR3 length: 14 amino acids. Trimming removed 0 bases from V and 0 bases from J, with 6 bases in between. The CDR3 nucleotides read TGCGCCAGCAGCTTGGGCAGGAACCAAGAGACCCAGTACTTC. Translated: CASSLGRNQETQYF.

In the case of this clonotype: Its ends do not fully match the called genes, so a read error is possible. The V and J genes are TRBV6-1 and TRBJ1-2; the match to TRBD1 covers 8 bases. Germline CDR1 and CDR2: MNHNS and SASEGT. The CDR3 is 14 amino acids. Here the CDR3 DNA reads TGTGCCAGCAGTGAAGGGACAGGGCTCTATGGCTACGCCTTC. It yields the protein CASSEGTGLYGYAF.

This clonotype rates as medium-sized. This chain's CDR3 is CASSLVPGRIDGYTF. The CDR3 region has the DNA TGTGCCAGCAGCTTGGTTCCGGGGCGAATTGATGGCTACACCTTC. This chain links TRBV5-8 with TRBJ1-2; perhaps TRBD1 as D (5 bases). With 0 bases removed from V and 6 bases from J, the gap between germline ends came to 15 bases. Germline CDR1 is SGHTS and CDR2 is YDEGEE. The CDR3 is 15 residues long.

The chain employs TRBV24-1 and TRBJ1-5, with D unresolved. Germline lookup yields CDR1 KGHDR and CDR2 SFDVKD. The CDR3 runs 13 residues. With 7 bases removed from V and 4 bases from J, the gap between germline ends came to 10 bases. CDR3 bases: TGTGCCACCAGGGGCACTTTAAATCAGCCCCAGCATTTT. This encodes CATRGTLNQPQHF.

In this sample, this clonotype turned up many times. This chain uses TRBV7-8 with TRBJ2-3; a weak D match, TRBD1 (6 bases). The CDR3 spans 15 residues. V was trimmed by 7 bases and J by 6 bases, leaving 20 bases between them. From germline, CDR1 is SGHVS and CDR2 FQNEAQ. CDR3 in DNA: TGTGCCAGCACGCTCAGGGCAGGGGAATTTGATACGCAGTATTTT. It yields the protein CASTLRAGEFDTQYF.

This clonotype is deemed medium-sized. The genes are TRBV4-1 and TRBJ1-6, with 8 nucleotides matching TRBD1. This CDR3 comprises 16 residues. The germline V gene encodes CDR1 MGHRA and CDR2 YSYEKL. V shed 3 bases and J 5 bases; nucleotides not matched to a gene: 6. The CDR3 spells CASSQDPGQDNSPLHF. The CDR3 DNA follows: TGCGCCAGCAGCCAGGACCCGGGACAGGATAATTCACCCCTCCACTTT.

This clonotype was detected once. V gene TRBV6-6 combines with J gene TRBJ2-1, with unresolved D. V gave up 5 bases and J gave up 12 bases, with 11 bases separating them. Looked up from germline, CDR1 is MNHNY and CDR2 is SVGAGI (reference sequence). CDR3 length: 11 residues. This CDR3 reads CASSHAAWQFF. The CDR3 DNA sequence: TGTGCCAGCAGTCACGCGGCATGGCAGTTCTTC.

The V gene is TRBV6-6, the J gene TRBJ2-7; weak D call: TRBD2 (6 bases). The CDR3 is made up of 15 amino acids. Trimming took off 1 base at V and 3 bases at J, with 13 bases between the two ends. Germline CDR1 and CDR2: MNHNY and SVGAGI (reference sequence). The DNA for the CDR3 is TGTGCCAGCAGTTACTTCAGGGACGGGGGCTACGAGCAGTACTTC. Translating it yields CASSYFRDGGYEQYF.

This chain links TRBV29-1 with TRBJ2-1, with D perhaps TRBD2 (6 bases). CDR3 length equals 12 residues. CDR1 is SQVTM and CDR2 is ANQGSEA in the germline V gene. The ends were cut back, 6 bases at V and 9 bases at J, with 15 bases in the middle. The CDR3 coding sequence is TGCAGCGTCGCTAAGGGGAGGACTGAGCAGTTCTTC. This encodes CSVAKGRTEQFF.

This clonotype came up many times. This sequence joins TRBV28 and TRBJ2-7; D may be TRBD2 (6 bases). This CDR3 contains 16 residues. CDR1 MDHEN and CDR2 SYDVKM come from the germline V gene. V lost 5 bases, J lost 2 bases, and 19 bases lay in between. This chain's CDR3 is CASSLSTSSPAYEQYF. The CDR3 nucleotides are TGTGCCAGCAGTCTTTCGACTAGTAGCCCAGCCTACGAGCAGTACTTC.

This chain joins TRBV7-9 and TRBJ1-6; TRBD1 is a possible D gene (5 bases). This CDR3 spans 15 amino acids. Deletions cut 5 bases from V and 10 bases from J, with 18 bases between. Germline values: CDR1 SEHNR, CDR2 FQNEAQ (reference sequence). CDR3 region: CASSQEYGGSSPLHF. CDR3 DNA sequence: TGTGCCAGCAGCCAAGAGTATGGGGGAAGCTCACCCCTCCACTTT.

On this clonotype: Because it lacks the conserved phenylalanine or tryptophan at the end, this CDR3 is likely a read error. This chain uses TRBV24-1 with TRBJ2-3, with D maybe TRBD1 (5 bases). V lost 0 bases and J lost 3, with 18 bases in between. Germline assignment: CDR1 KGHDR and CDR2 SFDVKD. This CDR3 contains 18 residues. CDR3 protein: CATSDLGRAGKGTDTQYL. In DNA form, the CDR3 reads TGTGCCACCAGTGATTTGGGGCGTGCAGGGAAGGGGACAGATACGCAGTATCTT.

This chain links TRBV20-1 with TRBJ1-5; D is ambiguous. CDR3 length equals 11 residues. The germline CDR1 and CDR2 sequences are DFQATT and SNEGSKA (reference sequence). Between the trimmed V and J ends, which lost 6 bases and 5 bases, there was a span of 8 bases. The CDR3 bases are TGCAGTGCCCTCGGAGATCAGCCCCAGCATTTT. The encoded protein is CSALGDQPQHF.

The J gene is TRBJ1-4, the V gene TRBV12-3 or TRBV12-4; maybe TRBD1 (6 bases). Trimming shortened V by 4 bases and J by 7 bases, and 19 bases separated the two germline ends. This CDR3 has 16 amino acids. In DNA, the CDR3 is TGTGCCAGCAGTTGCGAATCGGGGGCAGGGAGTGAAAAACTGTTTTTT. Residues: CASSCESGAGSEKLFF.

The CDR3 protein is CASSLVNQETQYF. In nucleotides, the CDR3 is TGTGCCAGCAGCTTAGTTAACCAAGAGACCCAGTACTTC. The rearrangement joins TRBV7-3 to TRBJ2-5; D ambiguous. The CDR3 spans 13 residues. CDR1 and CDR2 (germline): SGHTA, FQGTGA. Trimming removed 2 bases from V and 0 bases from J, with 4 bases in between.

This clonotype was detected once. The chain is built from TRBV6-1 and TRBJ1-2; tentative D call: TRBD1 (6 bases). Germline values: CDR1 MNHNS, CDR2 SASEGT. Trimming took 5 bases from V and 7 from J, leaving 14 bases between them. The CDR3 extends over 13 amino acids. The CDR3 coding sequence is TGTGCCAGCAGTCGGGGCGGGGACACTGGCTACACCTTC. It yields the protein CASSRGGDTGYTF.